The 30 T cell receptor beta chains listed next were all sequenced from one sample in a study of T-cell memory formation after mild COVID-19. In TCRdb, the 5' RACE reads were re-called with MiXCR into one record per CDR3 protein. The sample holds about 400,000 distinct CDR3 sequences, more than 20% seen once. Source material: PBMCs or a T cell subset sorted from them (not recorded which). These receptors were obtained from an adult woman who had mild COVID-19 (a few samples of this study predate the infection). Cell type and time point are not known.

V is TRBV20-1 and J is TRBJ2-1; 14 positions agree with TRBD2. Germline CDR1 reads DFQATT; CDR2 reads SNEGSKA (reference sequence). This CDR3 is built from 16 residues. V was clipped by 5 bases and J by 8 bases; unmatched bases: 11. The CDR3 nucleotides read TGCAGTGCTTCACCCGGGACTAGCGGGAGCTGGCATGAGCAGTTCTTC. Translated, it gives CSASPGTSGSWHEQFF.

This clonotype showed up just a few times. The chain has TRBV2 and TRBJ2-4; TRBD1 agrees at 9 bases. Germline assignment: CDR1 SNHLY and CDR2 FYNNEI. This CDR3 contains 13 residues. Trimming cost V 2 bases and J 12 bases; bases outside gene matches: 5. The CDR3 loop is CASSEQGQGNQYF. CDR3 DNA sequence: TGTGCCAGCAGTGAACAGGGACAGGGAAATCAGTACTTC.

V usage is TRBV7-8 and J usage is TRBJ2-3, with D possibly matching TRBD1 (5 bases). This CDR3 spans 15 amino acids. V was pared by 5 bases and J by 7 bases, with 19 bases between. CDR1 and CDR2 (germline): SGHVS, FQNEAQ. CDR3 bases: TGTGCCAGCAGCCCAATGAGACAGCAGTCAAATACGCAGTATTTT. It translates to CASSPMRQQSNTQYF.

The chain links TRBV12-3 or TRBV12-4 to TRBJ2-7, with D possibly matching TRBD1 (5 bases). The CDR3 is 13 residues long. Trimming cost V 6 bases and J 0 bases, with 9 bases left between them. CDR3 nucleotide sequence: TGTGCCAGCAGAGAGACAGCCTCCTACGAGCAGTACTTC. Translation: CASRETASYEQYF.

This clonotype has just a few counts. The chain uses TRBV12-3 or TRBV12-4 and TRBJ2-1; possible D gene TRBD2, 6 bases. Trimming left V 6 bases short and J 3 bases short, with 15 bases between. This CDR3 has 15 residues. CDR3 protein: CASRSGLTIYNEQFF. The CDR3 DNA reads as TGTGCCAGCAGATCTGGACTAACAATCTACAATGAGCAGTTCTTC.

This chain links TRBV20-1 with TRBJ1-4, with 7 bases fitting TRBD1. The CDR3 is 15 residues long. The trim removed 2 bases at V and 8 bases at J, leaving 11 bases unmatched. Germline lookup yields CDR1 DFQATT and CDR2 SNEGSKA (reference sequence). The CDR3 protein is CSARSPGGGREKLFF. In DNA, the CDR3 is TGCAGTGCTAGATCCCCAGGGGGTGGGAGAGAAAAACTGTTTTTT.

The chain couples TRBV20-1 to TRBJ1-5; a weak D match, TRBD1 (6 bases). Trimming shortened V by 3 bases and J by 2 bases, and 14 bases separated the two germline ends. Germline loops: CDR1 DFQATT, CDR2 SNEGSKA (reference sequence). This CDR3 region has 15 residues. CDR3 DNA sequence: TGCAGTGCTAGGACAGGCGGGATTGGCAATCAGCCCCAGCATTTT. Protein: CSARTGGIGNQPQHF.

The gene calls are TRBV11-1 and TRBJ2-3; possible D gene TRBD1, 5 bases. Germline values: CDR1 SGHAT, CDR2 FQDESV (reference sequence). The CDR3 is 12 amino acids. V was shortened by 9 bases and J by 4 bases, with 11 bases between the two germline ends. CDR3 sequence (DNA): TGTGCCAGTAACGAAGGGGCAGATACGCAGTATTTT. Translation gives CASNEGADTQYF.

This clonotype has a handful of counts. This chain joins TRBV7-3 and TRBJ2-3, with 10 bases aligning to TRBD2. V lost 0 bases, J lost 9 bases, and 21 bases stayed unmatched. CDR3 size: 20 residues. In germline, CDR1 is SGHTA, CDR2 FQGTGA. The CDR3 protein is CASSLTPPTPLAGVTVTQYF. The DNA of the CDR3 is TGTGCCAGCAGCTTAACACCCCCGACCCCTCTAGCGGGAGTAACAGTGACGCAGTATTTT.

The chain couples TRBV28 to TRBJ1-2; unclear D gene. Germline CDR1 is MDHEN and CDR2 is SYDVKM. Trimming took 8 bases from V and 6 from J, leaving 25 bases between them. The CDR3 loop spans 16 amino acids. DNA for the CDR3: TGTGCCAGCCGTCCGATTTTGAGGAGTATGGGCGATGGCTACACCTTC. Protein: CASRPILRSMGDGYTF.

The chain links TRBV9 to TRBJ2-1; 7 bases are a match to TRBD1. The length of the CDR3 is 15 residues. Germline V CDR1 and CDR2: SGDLS, YYNGEE. V lost 0 bases to trimming and J lost 7 bases; unmatched junction nucleotides: 7. The CDR3 reads CASSVAGTVLNEQFF. For the CDR3, the DNA is TGTGCCAGCAGCGTAGCCGGGACAGTTTTGAATGAGCAGTTCTTC.

The V gene is TRBV5-1, the J gene TRBJ1-2, with 12 bases lining up with TRBD1. V gave up 4 bases and J gave up 8 bases; unmatched junction bases: 12. Germline V gene data show CDR1 as SGHRS and CDR2 as YFSETQ. CDR3 length: 16 residues. CDR3 coding DNA: TGCGCCAGCAGCGCTACCGCTGGGACAGGGGGCCAAGGCTACACCTTC. It codes for CASSATAGTGGQGYTF.

The chain has TRBV24-1 and TRBJ2-7; D possibly corresponds to TRBD2 (5 bases). The CDR3 is made up of 12 amino acids. Germline CDR1 KGHDR, CDR2 SFDVKD. Trimming left V 6 bases short and J 6 bases short, with 11 bases between. The CDR3 reads CATSKEAGEQYF. The CDR3 nucleotides read TGTGCCACCAGTAAGGAGGCCGGCGAGCAGTACTTC.

The V and J genes are TRBV7-9 and TRBJ2-1; 10 positions match TRBD2. Germline CDR1 reads SEHNR; CDR2 reads FQNEAQ (reference sequence). CDR3 size: 16 residues. The ends lost 5 bases at V and 1 base at J; junction bases unmatched: 5. The CDR3 region is CASSTVAGGSYNEQFF. The CDR3 DNA follows: TGTGCCAGCAGCACAGTAGCGGGGGGTTCCTACAATGAGCAGTTCTTC.

The chain recombines TRBV2 with TRBJ1-6; D is undetermined. Trimming shortened V by 2 bases and J by 12 bases, and 11 bases separated the two germline ends. The CDR3 has 13 residues. Germline assignment: CDR1 SNHLY and CDR2 FYNNEI. The CDR3 reads CASSEPVREPLHF. The CDR3, as DNA: TGTGCCAGCAGTGAACCCGTTCGGGAACCCCTCCACTTT.

The table lists this clonotype with a few counts. V is TRBV7-9 and J is TRBJ2-7; possible D gene TRBD1, 6 bases. CDR3 length: 15 amino acids. Germline V gene lookup returns CDR1 SEHNR and CDR2 FQNEAQ (reference sequence). V lost 4 bases to trimming and J lost 2 bases, with 15 bases between them. CDR3 nucleotides: TGTGCCAGCAGCTCGGACAGTCTTCCGGCCTACGAGCAGTACTTC. Translated: CASSSDSLPAYEQYF.

The chain recombines TRBV27 with TRBJ2-3, with 8 bases matching TRBD2. The germline gives CDR1 MNHEY, CDR2 SMNVEV (reference sequence). After removal of 6 bases from V and 9 bases from J, the junction contained 14 bases not matched to a gene. The CDR3 loop spans 15 amino acids. CDR3 in amino acids: CASRSMGTRRDTQYF. The CDR3 DNA reads as TGTGCCAGCAGGTCGATGGGGACTAGGAGGGACACGCAGTATTTT.

V is TRBV6-2 or TRBV6-3 and J is TRBJ2-5, with 9 bases lining up with TRBD1. The J segment lost 4 bases and the V segment lost 7 bases, leaving 7 bases of the junction unmatched. This CDR3 contains 14 residues. Germline assignment: CDR1 MNHEY and CDR2 SVGEGT. For the CDR3, the DNA is TGTGCCAGCACAAACCGACAGGGGGGAGAGACCCAGTACTTC. Translating it yields CASTNRQGGETQYF.

The genes are TRBV7-2 and TRBJ1-2; 8 positions agree with TRBD1. CDR1 and CDR2 from the germline V gene are SGHTA and FQGNSA. CDR3 size: 14 residues. V was pared by 8 bases and J by 6 bases, with 11 bases of the junction left unmatched. In nucleotides, the CDR3 is TGTGCCAGCCACCCAGGGGGCAGGCACAATGGCTACACCTTC. Its translation: CASHPGGRHNGYTF.

This clonotype was observed many times. The CDR3: CASSVLPGQIETQYF. The DNA of the CDR3 is TGCGCCAGCAGCGTCCTCCCGGGACAGATAGAGACCCAGTACTTC. The V gene is TRBV5-1, the J gene TRBJ2-5; 7 positions agree with TRBD1. There are 15 residues in the CDR3. Germline CDR1 and CDR2: SGHRS and YFSETQ. After removal of 4 bases from V and 4 bases from J, the junction contained 10 bases not matched to a gene.

The rearrangement joins TRBV11-3 to TRBJ2-2; D remains ambiguous. The CDR3 contains 14 residues. V lost 1 base and J lost 6, with 9 bases in between. Per germline, CDR1 SGHNT and CDR2 YENEEA. As DNA, the CDR3 is TGTGCCAGCAGCTTAGGGGTCCGCGCCGGGGAGCTGTTTTTT. Protein: CASSLGVRAGELFF.

The chain carries TRBV7-9 and TRBJ2-7, with 7 nucleotides matching TRBD2. Germline assignment: CDR1 SEHNR and CDR2 FQNEAQ (reference sequence). The CDR3 has 16 amino acids. Trimming at V came to 4 bases and at J to 2 bases, leaving 11 bases not matched to a gene. This CDR3 is CASSSDWEGGTYEQYF. The CDR3 nucleotides read TGTGCCAGCAGCTCGGATTGGGAGGGTGGAACCTACGAGCAGTACTTC. Full variable domain (missing parts from reference TRBV7-9 and TRBJ2-7): DTGVSQNPRHKITKRGQNVTFRCDPISEHNRLYWYRQTLGQGPEFLTYFQNEAQLEKSRLLSDRFSAERPKGSFSTLEIQRTEQGDSAMYLCASSSDWEGGTYEQYFGPGTRLTVT.

The table lists this clonotype with many counts. The V and J genes are TRBV18 and TRBJ1-1; D is ambiguous. V shed 6 bases and J shed 1 base, with 9 bases lying between them. Germline V gives CDR1 KGHSH, CDR2 LQKENI. CDR3 length: 13 residues. CDR3 sequence reads: CASSATQNTEAFF. DNA of the CDR3: TGTGCCAGCTCGGCGACCCAGAACACTGAAGCTTTCTTT.

This clonotype appeared a few times. The chain carries TRBV6-2 or TRBV6-3 and TRBJ2-3; 14 bases fit TRBD2. Germline CDR1 reads MNHEY; CDR2 reads SVGEGT. The CDR3 consists of 17 residues. Losses at the gene ends were 6 bases for V and 4 bases for J; bases not matched to a gene: 9. The CDR3: CASRPRLAGGPSDTQYF. The CDR3, as DNA: TGTGCCAGCAGACCACGACTAGCGGGAGGGCCCTCAGATACGCAGTATTTT.

The V gene is TRBV28, the J gene TRBJ1-5; 7 bases match TRBD1. The CDR3 consists of 16 residues. V lost 5 bases and J lost 2; bases outside the gene matches: 9. Looked up from germline, CDR1 is MDHEN and CDR2 is SYDVKM. The chain's CDR3 is CASSPSNRGGNQPQHF. In DNA, the CDR3 is TGTGCCAGCAGTCCATCGAACAGGGGTGGCAATCAGCCCCAGCATTTT.

This chain connects TRBV20-1 to TRBJ2-7, with unresolved D. The germline V gene has CDR1 DFQATT and CDR2 SNEGSKA (reference sequence). This CDR3 has 12 residues. Deletions cut 3 bases from V and 0 bases from J, with 6 bases between. The CDR3 reads CSARSASYEQYF. CDR3 DNA sequence: TGCAGTGCTAGGAGTGCCTCCTACGAGCAGTACTTC.

CDR3: CASSLEGVNYGYTF. CDR3 in DNA: TGTGCCAGCAGCTTAGAGGGGGTTAACTATGGCTACACCTTC. This chain joins TRBV7-8 and TRBJ1-2; maybe TRBD1 (6 bases). CDR3 length: 14 amino acids. Germline V gives CDR1 SGHVS, CDR2 FQNEAQ. Trimming pared 1 base from V and 1 base from J, leaving 7 bases between.

This clonotype has at least ten counts. The chain uses TRBV5-1 and TRBJ2-3; the D is unclear. Trimming shortened V by 2 bases and J by 0 bases, and 13 bases separated the two germline ends. This CDR3 is built from 16 residues. Germline loops: CDR1 SGHRS, CDR2 YFSETQ. The CDR3 bases are TGCGCCAGCAGCTTCGGCGGCAAAACTAGCACAGATACGCAGTATTTT. Residues: CASSFGGKTSTDTQYF.

This clonotype was counted a few times. The gene calls are TRBV19 and TRBJ1-2; D perhaps matches TRBD1 (5 bases). V was clipped by 3 bases and J by 4 bases, with 15 bases between them. The CDR3 length is 15 residues. Germline V gives CDR1 LNHDA, CDR2 SQIVND (reference sequence). The CDR3 sequence: CASSIGQGTSYGYTF. CDR3 DNA sequence: TGTGCCAGTAGTATCGGGCAGGGTACCTCCTATGGCTACACCTTC.

This clonotype has just a few counts. The chain joins TRBV5-6 to TRBJ1-1; 7 bases map to TRBD1. CDR3 length equals 15 residues. Germline V gene data show CDR1 as SGHDT and CDR2 as YYEEEE. V lost 5 bases, J lost 4 bases, and 11 bases stayed unmatched. The DNA for the CDR3 is TGTGCCAGCAGTTCCCTTCAGAGGGGGCGCACTGAAGCTTTCTTT. Encoded protein: CASSSLQRGRTEAFF.